The 18 T cell receptor beta chains below all came from one sample that was sequenced in a study of blood T cell repertoires in COVID-19. Sequenced by immunoSEQ multiplex PCR; TCRdb stores in-frame clones only, minus some. Of around 300,000 clones in the sample, around nine tenths were seen once. The specimen was PBMCs or T cells enriched from blood (not recorded which). The source is a woman in her forties who had recovered from COVID-19.

The rearrangement joins TRBV28 to TRBJ2-1, with D perhaps matching TRBD2 (6 bases). V was pared by 5 bases and J by 10 bases, with 15 bases between. The germline CDR1 and CDR2 sequences are MDHEN and SYDVKM. This CDR3 comprises 13 residues. The CDR3 region has the DNA TGTGCCAGCAGTAAGCCGGGAGTAAACGAGCAGTTCTTC. Translation: CASSKPGVNEQFF.

The chain employs TRBV28 and TRBJ2-5; D remains ambiguous. The CDR3 runs to 12 residues. Germline V gene lookup returns CDR1 MDHEN and CDR2 SYDVKM. Trimming removed 3 bases at V and 2 bases at J, with 4 bases between. CDR3: CASSLAQETQYF. The CDR3 DNA is TGTGCCAGCAGTTTGGCACAAGAGACCCAGTACTTC.

Written as DNA, the CDR3 is TGTGCCACTGGACAGAACAATCAGCCCCAGCATTTT. It translates to CATGQNNQPQHF. The chain employs TRBV24-1 and TRBJ1-5; D possibly corresponds to TRBD1 (6 bases). Germline assignment: CDR1 KGHDR and CDR2 SFDVKD. The length of the CDR3 is 12 residues. V gave up 10 bases and J gave up 3 bases, with 9 bases separating them.

V gene TRBV28 combines with J gene TRBJ1-1, with D possibly TRBD1 on 5 matching bases. The V gene lost 0 bases and the J gene lost 6 bases, with 11 bases spanning the gap. The CDR3 is 14 residues long. The V gene's germline CDR1 is MDHEN and CDR2 SYDVKM. CDR3 amino acids: CASSLWVGGAEAFF. For the CDR3, the DNA is TGTGCCAGCAGTTTATGGGTCGGGGGAGCTGAAGCTTTCTTT. The full variable domain, with the rest looked up from reference TRBV28 and TRBJ1-1, is DVKVTQSSRYLVKRTGEKVFLECVQDMDHENMFWYRQDPGLGLRLIYFSYDVKMKEKGDIPEGYSVSREKKERFSLILESASTNQTSMYLCASSLWVGGAEAFFGQGTRLTVV.

This clone appeared a single time. The chain carries TRBV19 and TRBJ2-3; 7 positions agree with TRBD2. Trimming cost V 10 bases and J 1 base; bases outside gene matches: 11. From germline, CDR1 is LNHDA and CDR2 SQIVND (reference sequence). This CDR3 is 15 amino acids long. The CDR3 sequence is CATSGTIGGTDTQYF. The CDR3 bases are TGTGCCACCAGCGGGACTATTGGGGGCACAGATACGCAGTATTTT.

The chain recombines TRBV7-2 with TRBJ2-1; possibly TRBD1 for D (5 bases). V gave up 1 base and J gave up 10 bases, with 11 bases separating them. Per the germline V gene, CDR1 is SGHTA and CDR2 is FQGNSA. This CDR3 has 13 residues. This chain's CDR3 is CASSLEVTVEQFF. As DNA, the CDR3 is TGTGCCAGCAGCTTAGAGGTGACAGTCGAGCAGTTCTTC. The full variable domain, in which reference TRBV7-2 and TRBJ2-1 provide the parts outside the CDR3, is GAGVSQSPSNKVTEKGKDVELRCDPISGHTALYWYRQSLGQGLEFLIYFQGNSAPDKSGLPSDRFSAERTGGSVSTLTIQRTQQEDSAVYLCASSLEVTVEQFFGPGTRLTVL.

The rearrangement joins TRBV28 to TRBJ2-3; D is undetermined. Germline CDR1 MDHEN, CDR2 SYDVKM. Trimming cost V 2 bases and J 4 bases, with 7 bases left between them. CDR3 length: 13 residues. CDR3 sequence: CASSLVSADTQYF. CDR3 sequence (DNA): TGTGCCAGCAGTTTAGTGTCGGCAGATACGCAGTATTTT. Variable domain in full (rest from reference TRBV28 and TRBJ2-3): DVKVTQSSRYLVKRTGEKVFLECVQDMDHENMFWYRQDPGLGLRLIYFSYDVKMKEKGDIPEGYSVSREKKERFSLILESASTNQTSMYLCASSLVSADTQYFGPGTRLTVL.

V is TRBV5-6 and J is TRBJ1-4; D perhaps matches TRBD1 (6 bases). Germline CDR1 is SGHDT and CDR2 is YYEEEE. The V end was cut by 1 base, the J end by 7 bases, with 17 bases between. The CDR3 has 16 residues. CDR3 DNA sequence: TGTGCCAGCAGCTTGACTTCAGGGGCCCGAGGTGAAAAACTGTTTTTT. Translating gives CASSLTSGARGEKLFF.

This sequence joins TRBV28 and TRBJ2-2; 9 bases are a match to TRBD1. The CDR3 totals 18 residues. The V segment lost 3 bases and the J segment 3 bases; nucleotides outside the gene matches: 11. CDR1 and CDR2 (germline): MDHEN, SYDVKM. CDR3 sequence reads: CASSFGGDREQHTGELFF. DNA of the CDR3: TGTGCCAGCAGTTTTGGCGGGGACAGGGAACAGCACACCGGGGAGCTGTTTTTT.

This clone was found a few times. The rearrangement uses TRBV10-3 and TRBJ2-1; TRBD2 aligns across 13 bases. The CDR3 consists of 18 residues. CDR1 ENHRY and CDR2 SYGVKD come from the germline V gene. V trimming: 4 bases; J trimming: 8 bases; junction bases outside the gene matches: 14. Written as DNA, the CDR3 is TGTGCCATCAGTGGGGGGGGAAGACTAGCGGGAGGCAGGGATGAGCAGTTCTTC. As protein: CAISGGGRLAGGRDEQFF.

The chain joins TRBV30 to TRBJ1-3; D is uncertain. V lost 6 bases, J lost 0 bases, and 15 bases lay in between. Germline V gene data show CDR1 as GTSNPN and CDR2 as SVGIG (reference sequence). The CDR3 consists of 15 residues. CDR3 coding DNA: TGTGCCTGCGGTTGGGCACCGAGCTCTGGAAACACCATATATTTT. This encodes CACGWAPSSGNTIYF.

The rearrangement uses TRBV6-2 or TRBV6-3 and TRBJ1-2, with a weak D call TRBD1 (6 bases). The germline CDR1 and CDR2 sequences are MNHEY and SVGEGT. The length of the CDR3 is 13 residues. V was trimmed by 6 bases and J by 4 bases, leaving 12 bases between them. CDR3 in DNA: TGTGCCAGCAGCCCGGACAGTATCTATGGCTACACCTTC. It translates to CASSPDSIYGYTF.

The chain couples TRBV20-1 to TRBJ2-2; 8 nucleotides match TRBD1. The CDR3 contains 15 residues. V shed 5 bases, J shed 2 bases, and the junction held 7 bases outside the gene matches. Germline values: CDR1 DFQATT, CDR2 SNEGSKA (reference sequence). In DNA form, the CDR3 reads TGCAGTGCTCGTGGACAGGGCGCTAACACCGGGGAGCTGTTTTTT. Its translation: CSARGQGANTGELFF.

This clone was recorded many times. The chain joins TRBV3-1 (or the pseudogene TRBV3-2) to TRBJ1-5; D is possibly TRBD1 (5 bases). The CDR3 is made up of 15 amino acids. Trimming pared 1 base from V and 7 bases from J, leaving 14 bases between. Germline V gene lookup returns CDR1 LGHDT and CDR2 YNNKEL (reference sequence). CDR3 region: CASSQAIGTGQPQHF. Here the CDR3 DNA reads TGTGCCAGCAGCCAAGCAATCGGGACTGGCCAGCCCCAGCATTTT.

This clone was recorded only once. The chain links TRBV28 to TRBJ1-3, with 8 nucleotides matching TRBD1. The V gene's germline CDR1 is MDHEN and CDR2 SYDVKM. CDR3 length: 17 residues. V lost 5 bases and J lost 1; bases outside the gene matches: 10. CDR3 DNA sequence: TGTGCCAGCAGTCCGATTGACAGGGGTTTGTCTGGAAACACCATATATTTT. Its protein is CASSPIDRGLSGNTIYF.

The chain carries TRBV7-8 and TRBJ2-5; 12 nucleotides agree with TRBD2. The CDR3 is made up of 13 amino acids. V was clipped by 6 bases and J by 8 bases; unmatched bases: 4. CDR1 is SGHVS and CDR2 is FQNEAQ in the germline V gene. CDR3 bases: TGTGCCAGCAGGGAGACTAGCGGGAGCACCCAGTACTTC. It encodes CASRETSGSTQYF.

The chain uses TRBV12-5 and TRBJ2-7, with 9 bases fitting TRBD2. The germline V gene encodes CDR1 LGHNT and CDR2 FRNRAP. The junction had 3 bases not matched to a gene; V was cut back by 7 bases and J by 2 bases. There are 13 residues in the CDR3. CDR3: CASAAGGTYEQYF. The CDR3 DNA reads as TGTGCTAGTGCAGCGGGAGGTACCTACGAGCAGTACTTC.

CDR3 DNA: TGTGCCAGCAGCTTGGCCCTACAGGGTTGGTTAGGCTACACCTTC. This gives the protein CASSLALQGWLGYTF. This sequence joins TRBV5-6 and TRBJ1-2; TRBD1 might be the D (6 bases). The CDR3 sequence is 15 residues long. V lost 0 bases and J lost 8, with 17 bases in between. Germline V gene lookup returns CDR1 SGHDT and CDR2 YYEEEE.